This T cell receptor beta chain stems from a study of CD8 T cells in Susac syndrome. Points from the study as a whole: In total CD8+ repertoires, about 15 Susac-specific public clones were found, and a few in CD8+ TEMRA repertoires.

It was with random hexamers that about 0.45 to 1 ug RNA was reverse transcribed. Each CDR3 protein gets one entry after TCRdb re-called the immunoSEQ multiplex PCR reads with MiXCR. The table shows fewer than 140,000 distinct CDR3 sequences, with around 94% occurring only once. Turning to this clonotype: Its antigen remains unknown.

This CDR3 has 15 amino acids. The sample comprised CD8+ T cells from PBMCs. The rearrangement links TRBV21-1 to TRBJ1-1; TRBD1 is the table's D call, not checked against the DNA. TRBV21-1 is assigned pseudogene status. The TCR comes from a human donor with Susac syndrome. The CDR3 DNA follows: TGTGCCAGCCGGGGCTTTCAGCAGCTAAACACTGAAGCTTTCTTT. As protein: CASRGFQQLNTEAFF.